This T cell receptor (beta chain) is from a study of EBV T-cell therapy then PD-1 blockade in nasopharyngeal carcinoma. As to treatment: AdE1-LMPpoly-expanded autologous EBV-specific T-cell therapy followed by anti-PD-1 nivolumab. Germline CDR1 MNHEY, CDR2 SMNVEV (reference sequence). The CDR3 runs 15 residues. Trimming shortened V by 6 bases and J by 2 bases, and 15 bases separated the two germline ends. Assay used: immunoSEQ multiplex PCR; TCRdb lists only in-frame clones, some missing. The sample has roughly 22,000 clones, over 65% seen once. On this clone itself: What it binds is not known.

The V call is TRBV27, the J call TRBJ2-3; no clear D. The source is a man aged 35 to 55 with nasopharyngeal carcinoma. The source was CD8+ T cells from blood, collected at day -245 from a patient whose treatment included autologous EBV-specific T cells and nivolumab. CDR3 sequence: CASSPTSRNTDTQYF. CDR3 DNA: TGTGCCAGCAGCCCGACTTCGCGGAACACAGATACGCAGTATTTT.